The entry below gives a single T cell receptor beta chain sequence along with its context. Clones were read by immunoSEQ multiplex PCR, and TCRdb kept only the in-frame ones, dropping some. The table lists tens of thousands of clones, around nine tenths of them singletons. The germline V gene encodes CDR1 SGHVS and CDR2 FQNEAQ. Germline trimming cut 3 bases from V and 1 base from J; bases unmatched to any gene: 2. There are 14 residues in the CDR3. The sample originates from a study of T cell changes during pregnancy in multiple sclerosis. The starting material was CD4+ T cells from peripheral blood mononuclear cells, obtained in the second trimester of pregnancy. J is TRBJ1-1 and V is TRBV7-8; 7 bases line up with TRBD1. The receptor was derived from a female donor in good health, enrolled as a control in a pregnancy study. CDR3 in DNA: TGTGCCAGCAGCTTCGGGACAGAGAACACTGAAGCTTTCTTT. This codes for CASSFGTENTEAFF. Looking up the rest from reference TRBV7-8 and TRBJ1-1 gives the full variable domain: GAGVSQSPRYKVAKRGQDVALRCDPISGHVSLFWYQQALGQGPEFLTYFQNEAQLDKSGLPSDRFFAERPEGSVSTLKIQRTQQEDSAVYLCASSFGTENTEAFFGQGTRLTVV.